The present TCR beta chain was sequenced within a study of PD-1 blockade in classical Hodgkin lymphoma. Study outcomes and limitations: By C4D1 there was a significant rise in CD4+ TCR diversity but not in CD8+ TCR diversity. Why repertoires differed is undefined; disease activity or prior therapy possibly contributed. Complete responders' diversity at baseline resembled that of newly diagnosed patients. Before treatment, TCR diversity in newly diagnosed patients was reportedly lower than in healthy donors.

This table comes from immunoSEQ multiplex PCR, and its TCRdb copy is limited to in-frame clones, with some not included. The table has about 94,000 clones, 80% to 90% seen once. Each patient experienced a relapse that followed autologous stem cell transplantation, and brentuximab vedotin exposure varied. CDR1 and CDR2 from the germline V gene are MNHEY and SMNVEV (reference sequence). J gave up 3 bases and V 3 bases, and 4 bases lay outside the gene matches. The CDR3 loop spans 14 amino acids. Points on this clone: What it binds is unknown.

The chain has TRBV27 and TRBJ1-2; 7 positions agree with TRBD1. Source: peripheral blood mononuclear cells (PBMCs), taken before the second cycle of nivolumab. The TCR originated in a human donor with classical Hodgkin lymphoma. CDR3 sequence reads: CASSLHRGDYGYTF. In DNA form, the CDR3 reads TGTGCCAGCAGTTTGCACAGGGGCGACTATGGCTACACCTTC.